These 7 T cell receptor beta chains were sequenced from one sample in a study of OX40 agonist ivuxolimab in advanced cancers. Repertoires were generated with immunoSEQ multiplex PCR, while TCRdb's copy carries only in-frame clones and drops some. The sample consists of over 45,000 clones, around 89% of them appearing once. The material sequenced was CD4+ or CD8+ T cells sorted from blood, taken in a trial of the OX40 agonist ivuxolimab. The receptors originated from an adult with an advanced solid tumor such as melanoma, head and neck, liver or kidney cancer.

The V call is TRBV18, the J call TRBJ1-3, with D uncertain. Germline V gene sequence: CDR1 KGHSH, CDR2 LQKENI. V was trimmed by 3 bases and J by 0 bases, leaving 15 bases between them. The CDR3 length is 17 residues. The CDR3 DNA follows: TGTGCCAGCTCACCGGAGGGCAGCGCCTACTCTGGAAACACCATATATTTT. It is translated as CASSPEGSAYSGNTIYF.

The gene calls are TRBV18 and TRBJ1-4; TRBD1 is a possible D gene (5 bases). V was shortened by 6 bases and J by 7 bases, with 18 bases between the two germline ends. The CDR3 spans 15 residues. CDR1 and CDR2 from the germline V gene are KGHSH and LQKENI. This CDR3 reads CASSIQGGGTEKLFF. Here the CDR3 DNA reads TGTGCCAGCTCTATCCAGGGAGGAGGGACTGAAAAACTGTTTTTT.

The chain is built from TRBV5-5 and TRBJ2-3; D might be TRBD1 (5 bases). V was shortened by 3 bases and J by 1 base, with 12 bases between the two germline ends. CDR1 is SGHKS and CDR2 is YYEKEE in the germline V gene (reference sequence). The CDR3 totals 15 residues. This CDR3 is CASSSRVARTDTQYF. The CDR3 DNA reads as TGTGCCAGCAGCTCCAGGGTCGCCCGCACAGATACGCAGTATTTT. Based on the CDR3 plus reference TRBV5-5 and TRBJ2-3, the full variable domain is DAGVTQSPTHLIKTRGQQVTLRCSPISGHKSVSWYQQVLGQGPQFIFQYYEKEERGRGNFPDRFSARQFPNYSSELNVNALLLGDSALYLCASSSRVARTDTQYFGPGTRLTVL.

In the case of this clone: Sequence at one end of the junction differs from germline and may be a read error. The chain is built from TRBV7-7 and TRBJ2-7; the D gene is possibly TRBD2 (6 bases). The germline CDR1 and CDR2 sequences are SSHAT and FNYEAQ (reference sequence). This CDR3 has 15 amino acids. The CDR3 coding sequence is TGTGCTAGCAGCAAAGGGACTTCCCTCGGGGCCGAGCAGTACTTC. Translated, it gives CASSKGTSLGAEQYF.

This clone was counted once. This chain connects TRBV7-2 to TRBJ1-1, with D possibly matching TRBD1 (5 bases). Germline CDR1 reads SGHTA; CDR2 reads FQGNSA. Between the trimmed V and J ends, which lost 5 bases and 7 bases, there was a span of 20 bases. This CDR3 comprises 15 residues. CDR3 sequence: CASSHSGATDREAFF. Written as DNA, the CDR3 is TGTGCCAGCAGCCATTCCGGGGCCACCGACCGTGAAGCTTTCTTT.

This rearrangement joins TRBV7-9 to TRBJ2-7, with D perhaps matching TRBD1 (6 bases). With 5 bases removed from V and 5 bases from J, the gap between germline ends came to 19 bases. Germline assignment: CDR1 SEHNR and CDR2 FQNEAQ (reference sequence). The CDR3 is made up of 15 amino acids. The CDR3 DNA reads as TGTGCCAGCAGCGAAGCTTTTGGACAGTTGAACGAGCAGTACTTC. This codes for CASSEAFGQLNEQYF.

The CDR3, as DNA: TGCAGCGCGGCCGCGCCAGCGGGGGGGGGCTTCACAGATACGCAGTATTTT. Translated, it gives CSAAAPAGGGFTDTQYF. This chain uses TRBV29-1 with TRBJ2-3, with TRBD2 matching over 10 bases. The V segment lost 7 bases and the J segment 2 bases; nucleotides outside the gene matches: 15. The V gene's germline CDR1 is SQVTM and CDR2 ANQGSEA. The CDR3 runs 17 residues.